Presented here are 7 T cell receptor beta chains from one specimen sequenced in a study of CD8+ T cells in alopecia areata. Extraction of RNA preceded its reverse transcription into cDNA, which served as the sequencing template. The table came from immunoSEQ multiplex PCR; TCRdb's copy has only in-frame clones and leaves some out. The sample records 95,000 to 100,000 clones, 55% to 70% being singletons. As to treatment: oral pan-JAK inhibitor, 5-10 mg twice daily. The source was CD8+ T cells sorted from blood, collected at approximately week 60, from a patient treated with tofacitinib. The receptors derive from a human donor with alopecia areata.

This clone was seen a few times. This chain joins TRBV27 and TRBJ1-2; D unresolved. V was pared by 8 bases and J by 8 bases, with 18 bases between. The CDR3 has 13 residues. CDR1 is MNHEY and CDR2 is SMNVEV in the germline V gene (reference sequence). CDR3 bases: TGTGCCAGCGGAATGACCCCCCGATTGGGCTACACCTTC. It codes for CASGMTPRLGYTF.

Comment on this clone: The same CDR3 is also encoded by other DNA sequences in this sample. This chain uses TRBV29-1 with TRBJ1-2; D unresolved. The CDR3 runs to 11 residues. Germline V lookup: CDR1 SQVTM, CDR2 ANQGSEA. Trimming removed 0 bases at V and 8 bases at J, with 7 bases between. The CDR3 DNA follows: TGCAGCGTTGAAGATCGCGCCGGCTACACCTTC. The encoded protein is CSVEDRAGYTF.

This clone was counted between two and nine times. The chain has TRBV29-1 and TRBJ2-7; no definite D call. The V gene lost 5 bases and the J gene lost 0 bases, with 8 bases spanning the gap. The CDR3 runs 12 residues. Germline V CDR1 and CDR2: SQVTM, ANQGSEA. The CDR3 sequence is CSVHGDSYEQYF. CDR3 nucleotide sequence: TGCAGCGTTCACGGAGACTCCTACGAGCAGTACTTC.

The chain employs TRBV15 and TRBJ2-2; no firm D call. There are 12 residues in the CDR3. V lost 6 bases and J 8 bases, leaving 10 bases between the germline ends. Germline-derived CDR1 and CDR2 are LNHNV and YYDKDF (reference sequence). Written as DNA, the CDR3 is TGTGCCACCAGAACGGGTACTGGGGAGCTGTTTTTT. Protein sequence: CATRTGTGELFF.

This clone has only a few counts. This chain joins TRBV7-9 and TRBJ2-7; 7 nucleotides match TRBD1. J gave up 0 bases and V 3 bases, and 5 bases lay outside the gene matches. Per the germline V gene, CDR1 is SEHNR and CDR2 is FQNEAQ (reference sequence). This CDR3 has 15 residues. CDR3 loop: CASSFQDRSSYEQYF. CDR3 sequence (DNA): TGTGCCAGCAGCTTTCAGGACAGGAGCTCCTACGAGCAGTACTTC.

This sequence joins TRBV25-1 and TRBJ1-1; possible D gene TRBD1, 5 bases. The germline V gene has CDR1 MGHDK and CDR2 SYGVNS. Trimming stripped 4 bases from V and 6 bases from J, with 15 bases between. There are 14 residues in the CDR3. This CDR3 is CASSGRDSGPEAFF. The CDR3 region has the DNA TGTGCCAGCAGTGGGAGGGACTCCGGCCCTGAAGCTTTCTTT.

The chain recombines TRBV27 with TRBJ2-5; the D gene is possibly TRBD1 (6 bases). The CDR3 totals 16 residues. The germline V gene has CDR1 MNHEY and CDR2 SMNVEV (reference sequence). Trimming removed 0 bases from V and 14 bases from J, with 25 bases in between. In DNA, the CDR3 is TGTGCCAGCAGTTTATCGTTCGGGGAAAAACGACAGGCACTCTACTTC. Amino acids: CASSLSFGEKRQALYF.